In this sample, the clone carrying this T cell receptor (beta chain) turned up once. The data stem from a study of blood T cell repertoires in COVID-19. Study overall: The cDNA or gDNA used as material had been derived from T cells, B-cell-depleted T cells, or PBMCs.

From germline, CDR1 is MNHEY and CDR2 SVGAGI. V lost 8 bases and J lost 0; bases outside the gene matches: 5. The CDR3 runs 15 residues. Authors' analysis steps: Amplification with reference gene primers provided the estimates of nucleated cell counts. TCRdb's table, derived via immunoSEQ multiplex PCR, lists solely in-frame clones and lacks some. Clonal size and the V and J genes are those of that table, whereas D and trimming came from the DNA. The data hold fewer than 350,000 clones, with 70% to 90% observed a single time. The chain uses TRBV6-5 and TRBJ1-5, with TRBD1 identical over 9 bases. The sample consisted of peripheral blood. This TCR was recovered from a woman aged 25 to 45 who had recovered from COVID-19. The CDR3 region has the DNA TGTGCCAGCGTTTGGACAGGGGATAGCAATCAGCCCCAGCATTTT. Translating it yields CASVWTGDSNQPQHF.